Listed here are 6 T cell receptor beta chains from one sample, sequenced in a study of blood T cell repertoires in COVID-19. Only in-frame clones appear in the TCRdb table, and some are missing; sequencing was by immunoSEQ multiplex PCR. The sample includes 150,000 to 200,000 clones, around 67% seen only once; the top ten take around 3%. The specimen was peripheral blood. Receptor source: a woman over 75 with acute or convalescent COVID-19.

The chain links TRBV28 to TRBJ2-5, with 7 bases matching TRBD1. Per the germline V gene, CDR1 is MDHEN and CDR2 is SYDVKM. There are 15 residues in the CDR3. V dropped 4 bases and J dropped 2; count of bases not matched to a gene: 7. In DNA, the CDR3 is TGTGCCAGCAGTTCGAAAGGACAGGCTCAAGAGACCCAGTACTTC. Translation gives CASSSKGQAQETQYF.

The J gene is TRBJ2-3, the V gene TRBV10-1, with D possibly being TRBD1 (6 bases). Germline lookup yields CDR1 WNHNN and CDR2 SYGVQD (reference sequence). The CDR3 loop spans 14 amino acids. With 6 bases removed from V and 0 bases from J, the gap between germline ends came to 10 bases. The CDR3 region has the DNA TGCGCCAGCAGCCGGGACACGAGCACAGATACGCAGTATTTT. This gives the protein CASSRDTSTDTQYF.

The J gene is TRBJ2-3, the V gene TRBV19; 11 nucleotides match TRBD1. The junction had 6 bases not matched to a gene; V was cut back by 4 bases and J by 0 bases. CDR3 length: 17 residues. Germline V CDR1 and CDR2: LNHDA, SQIVND (reference sequence). In nucleotides, the CDR3 is TGTGCCAGTAGTAACGGACAGGGGGCTCTGAGCACAGATACGCAGTATTTT. Protein sequence: CASSNGQGALSTDTQYF. The variable domain in full, completed from reference TRBV19 and TRBJ2-3, reads DGGITQSPKYLFRKEGQNVTLSCEQNLNHDAMYWYRQDPGQGLRLIYYSQIVNDFQKGDIAEGYSVSREKKESFPLTVTSAQKNPTAFYLCASSNGQGALSTDTQYFGPGTRLTVL.

This clone was observed once. The V gene is TRBV18, the J gene TRBJ2-7; D is uncertain. The CDR3 consists of 11 residues. Germline V gene sequence: CDR1 KGHSH, CDR2 LQKENI. Between the trimmed V and J ends, which lost 3 bases and 4 bases, there was a span of 4 bases. The CDR3 coding sequence is TGTGCCAGCTCACCCCAATACGAGCAGTACTTC. Its protein is CASSPQYEQYF.

This sequence joins TRBV11-2 and TRBJ2-7; 8 positions match TRBD2. Germline V gives CDR1 SGHAT, CDR2 FQNNGV. V shed 3 bases and J 11 bases; nucleotides not matched to a gene: 15. The CDR3 consists of 15 residues. The CDR3 region has the DNA TGTGCCAGCAGCTTGCTACTAGCGGCCATTAAAGATAAGTACTTC. This codes for CASSLLLAAIKDKYF.

The V gene is TRBV24-1, the J gene TRBJ2-1; D perhaps matches TRBD2 (5 bases). Trimming shortened V by 4 bases and J by 8 bases, and 14 bases separated the two germline ends. This CDR3 has 14 amino acids. In germline, CDR1 is KGHDR, CDR2 SFDVKD. The CDR3 bases are TGTGCCACCAGTGACCCTTCGGGGTGGGATGAGCAGTTCTTC. It encodes CATSDPSGWDEQFF.